The clone carrying this T cell receptor (beta chain) was picked up a small number of times. This specimen comes from a study of T cell repertoires in cytomegalovirus infection. Germline-derived CDR1 and CDR2 are SGHDN and FVKESK. J lost 3 bases, V lost 4 bases, and 5 bases had no gene match. This CDR3 is 14 amino acids long. Using its own MiXCR run on the reads, TCRdb lists one record per CDR3 protein. The sample holds 150,000 to 200,000 distinct CDR3 sequences; 8.5% to 10% are singletons and the top ten take roughly 5.1%. The chain links TRBV14 to TRBJ1-1; TRBD1 agrees at 7 bases. The clonotype originates from a human donor in good health (CMV status not recorded). Some clones in this sample may be carry-over from other donors' samples. Sequencing was carried out using PBMCs. The DNA of the CDR3 is TGTGCCAGCAGCCGACAGGGCAGGGACACTGAAGCTTTCTTT. It specifies CASSRQGRDTEAFF. Combining the CDR3 with reference TRBV14 and TRBJ1-1 gives the whole variable domain EAGVTQFPSHSVIEKGQTVTLRCDPISGHDNLYWYRRVMGKEIKFLLHFVKESKQDESGMPNNRFLAERTGGTYSTLKVQPAELEDSGVYFCASSRQGRDTEAFFGQGTRLTVV.